This T cell receptor beta chain stems from a study of cytomegalovirus exposure and HLA in healthy donors. The PCR made use of 60 Vbeta and 13 Jbeta primers. Clones were read by immunoSEQ multiplex PCR, and TCRdb kept only the in-frame ones, dropping some. Among about 140,000 clones listed, roughly 77% were seen once. This clone has just one count. The sample consisted of PBMCs. The clonotype originates from a woman between 25 and 40 years old in good health and CMV-seronegative.

CDR3 sequence (DNA): TGCGCCAGCAGCCCCCGGGTAGCGGGGACTTACGAGCAGTACTTC. It translates to CASSPRVAGTYEQYF. V usage is TRBV5-1 and J usage is TRBJ2-7, with 8 bases lining up with TRBD2. The germline gives CDR1 SGHRS, CDR2 YFSETQ. The CDR3 has 15 residues. Losses at the gene ends were 4 bases for V and 4 bases for J; bases not matched to a gene: 10.